Sequencing of this T cell receptor (beta chain) was carried out in a study of blood T cell repertoires in COVID-19. Trimming shortened V by 7 bases and J by 2 bases, and 15 bases separated the two germline ends. This CDR3 is built from 14 residues. In germline, CDR1 is SGDLS, CDR2 YYNGEE. Repertoires were generated with immunoSEQ multiplex PCR, while TCRdb's copy carries only in-frame clones and drops some. In the table there are roughly 200,000 clones, approximately 94% of which are singletons. What was sequenced was peripheral blood. The V call is TRBV9, the J call TRBJ1-2; possibly TRBD1 for D (6 bases). The source is a man aged 25-45 years with COVID-19, enrolled during active disease. The CDR3 DNA follows: TGTGCCAGCGGTACGGGACAAATAAACTATGGCTACACCTTC. This gives the protein CASGTGQINYGYTF.